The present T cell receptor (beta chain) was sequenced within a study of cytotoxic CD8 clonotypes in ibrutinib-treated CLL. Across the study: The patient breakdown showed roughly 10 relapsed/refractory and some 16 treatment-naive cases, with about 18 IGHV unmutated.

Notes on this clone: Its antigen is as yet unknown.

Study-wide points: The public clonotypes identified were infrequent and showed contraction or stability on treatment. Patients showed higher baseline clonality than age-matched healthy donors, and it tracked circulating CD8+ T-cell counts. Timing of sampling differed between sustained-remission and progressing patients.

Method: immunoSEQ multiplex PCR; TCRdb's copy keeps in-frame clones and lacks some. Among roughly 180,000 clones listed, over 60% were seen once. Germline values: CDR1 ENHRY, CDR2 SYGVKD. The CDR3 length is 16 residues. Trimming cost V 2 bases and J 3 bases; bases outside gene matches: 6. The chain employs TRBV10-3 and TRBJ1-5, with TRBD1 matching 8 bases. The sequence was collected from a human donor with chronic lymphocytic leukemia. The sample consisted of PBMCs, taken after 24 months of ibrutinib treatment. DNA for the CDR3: TGTGCCATCAGTGAGAGGGACAGGAGGTCCAATCAGCCCCAGCATTTT. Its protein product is CAISERDRRSNQPQHF.